Sequencing of this TCR beta chain was carried out in a study of PD-1 blockade in classical Hodgkin lymphoma. J lost 0 bases, V lost 7 bases, and 9 bases had no gene match. Germline V gives CDR1 SGHNT, CDR2 YYREEE (reference sequence). The CDR3 covers 15 residues. After autologous stem cell transplantation all patients relapsed, and prior brentuximab vedotin exposure differed between cohorts. Thawed PBMCs yielded CD4+ T cells through magnetic negative selection. This clone has more than one count but fewer than ten. The antigen is unknown. Study conclusions and caveats: Those achieving complete response showed baseline diversity like newly diagnosed patients. Significant TCR diversity gains by C4D1 occurred in CD4+ but not CD8+ cells.

Repertoires were generated with immunoSEQ multiplex PCR, while TCRdb's copy carries only in-frame clones and drops some. The data contain tens of thousands of clones, 75% to 95% of them seen just once; the ten biggest clones take up about 0.24%. The origin of this receptor is a human donor with classical Hodgkin lymphoma. The chain joins TRBV5-4 to TRBJ1-2, with 7 nucleotides matching TRBD1. Source: CD4+ T cells from blood, taken at baseline. CDR3 region: CASHLDRAANYGYTF. The DNA of the CDR3 is TGTGCCAGCCACCTAGACAGGGCTGCTAACTATGGCTACACCTTC.